The 10 T cell receptor beta chains in this list originate from one sample, sequenced in a study of T cells in localized non-small cell lung cancer. TCRdb's table, derived via immunoSEQ multiplex PCR, lists solely in-frame clones and lacks some. The sample comprises roughly 34,000 clones, over 75% of which are singletons, and approximately 4% rests with the top ten. The sample consisted of peripheral blood, taken before any cancer treatment. All receptors come from a male donor at least 60 years old with stage III lung adenocarcinoma.

V gene TRBV10-3 combines with J gene TRBJ1-5; no reliable D call. The V gene's germline CDR1 is ENHRY and CDR2 SYGVKD. V shed 2 bases and J shed 0 bases, with 8 bases lying between them. The CDR3 extends over 15 amino acids. CDR3 amino acids: CAISESVGSNQPQHF. The CDR3 DNA reads as TGTGCCATCAGTGAGAGTGTGGGTAGCAATCAGCCCCAGCATTTT.

The V call is TRBV19, the J call TRBJ2-3, with 7 bases matching TRBD2. Trimming removed 1 base from V and 4 bases from J; junction bases left unmatched: 17. CDR3 length equals 19 residues. From germline, CDR1 is LNHDA and CDR2 SQIVND (reference sequence). CDR3 residues: CASSIVIGGGGIWADTQYF. The CDR3 bases are TGTGCCAGTAGTATAGTAATTGGGGGGGGAGGAATCTGGGCAGATACGCAGTATTTT.

V usage is TRBV10-1 and J usage is TRBJ2-5, with D maybe TRBD1 (6 bases). The CDR3 loop spans 13 amino acids. In germline, CDR1 is WNHNN, CDR2 SYGVQD (reference sequence). V lost 5 bases and J lost 2, with 9 bases in between. CDR3 residues: CASSNDRQETQYF. CDR3 coding DNA: TGCGCCAGCAGTAATGACAGGCAAGAGACCCAGTACTTC.

The chain combines TRBV5-6 with TRBJ1-3, with 8 bases matching TRBD1. Looked up from germline, CDR1 is SGHDT and CDR2 is YYEEEE. V trimming: 1 base; J trimming: 5 bases; junction bases outside the gene matches: 8. CDR3 size: 16 residues. The CDR3 DNA sequence: TGTGCCAGCAGCTTGCCCGGGACAGGCGAGAGAAACACCATATATTTT. Protein: CASSLPGTGERNTIYF.

V usage is TRBV19 and J usage is TRBJ1-6; D gene unclear. The V gene lost 9 bases and the J gene lost 8 bases, with 14 bases spanning the gap. Germline loops: CDR1 LNHDA, CDR2 SQIVND (reference sequence). The CDR3 spans 13 residues. CDR3 DNA sequence: TGTGCCAGCCGTAACCTTGGGGATTCACCCCTCCACTTT. This codes for CASRNLGDSPLHF.

The rearrangement links TRBV5-1 to TRBJ2-7, with D perhaps TRBD1 (6 bases). CDR3 length equals 15 residues. Germline assignment: CDR1 SGHRS and CDR2 YFSETQ. Between the trimmed V and J ends, which lost 0 bases and 9 bases, there was a span of 19 bases. The CDR3 nucleotides read TGCGCCAGCAGCTTGGAGGGGACACCCTTGGACGGGCAGTACTTC. Translated, it gives CASSLEGTPLDGQYF. Full variable domain (rest looked up from reference TRBV5-1 and TRBJ2-7): KAGVTQTPRYLIKTRGQQVTLSCSPISGHRSVSWYQQTPGQGLQFLFEYFSETQRNKGNFPGRFSGRQFSNSRSEMNVSTLELGDSALYLCASSLEGTPLDGQYFGPGTRLTVT.

The CDR3 spells CAWTSDRDAYEQYF. The DNA of the CDR3 is TGTGCCTGGACCTCGGACAGGGACGCCTACGAGCAGTACTTC. The chain carries TRBV2 and TRBJ2-7; 8 positions agree with TRBD1. Germline CDR1 is SNHLY and CDR2 is FYNNEI. The CDR3 consists of 14 residues. V shed 11 bases, J shed 2 bases, and the junction held 11 bases outside the gene matches. The variable domain in full, with the rest retrieved from reference TRBV2 and TRBJ2-7, is EPEVTQTPSHQVTQMGQEVILRCVPISNHLYFYWYRQILGQKVEFLVSFYNNEISEKSEIFDDQFSVERPDGSNFTLKIRSTKLEDSAMYFCAWTSDRDAYEQYFGPGTRLTVT.

This clone was recorded only once. The chain recombines TRBV4-1 with TRBJ1-5, with unresolved D. Germline V lookup: CDR1 MGHRA, CDR2 YSYEKL. The CDR3 extends over 15 amino acids. Trimming pared 3 bases from V and 1 base from J, leaving 10 bases between. The CDR3 region has the DNA TGCGCCAGCAGCCAGGCGGACGGAAGCAATCAGCCCCAGCATTTT. This encodes CASSQADGSNQPQHF.

The chain couples TRBV27 to TRBJ1-6, with D maybe TRBD1 (5 bases). Germline CDR1 and CDR2: MNHEY and SMNVEV (reference sequence). The CDR3 has 15 residues. V was shortened by 3 bases and J by 9 bases, with 15 bases between the two germline ends. The CDR3: CASSFGGRDGSPLHF. The CDR3, as DNA: TGTGCCAGCAGTTTCGGAGGCAGGGATGGTTCACCCCTCCACTTT.

The chain combines TRBV10-1 with TRBJ2-7, with 7 positions matching TRBD1. J gave up 6 bases and V 7 bases, and 15 bases lay outside the gene matches. CDR1 is WNHNN and CDR2 is SYGVQD in the germline V gene (reference sequence). The CDR3 has 15 amino acids. CDR3 residues: CASIPLGQGVGEQYF. The CDR3 DNA is TGCGCCAGCATCCCACTGGGGCAGGGGGTAGGCGAGCAGTACTTC.